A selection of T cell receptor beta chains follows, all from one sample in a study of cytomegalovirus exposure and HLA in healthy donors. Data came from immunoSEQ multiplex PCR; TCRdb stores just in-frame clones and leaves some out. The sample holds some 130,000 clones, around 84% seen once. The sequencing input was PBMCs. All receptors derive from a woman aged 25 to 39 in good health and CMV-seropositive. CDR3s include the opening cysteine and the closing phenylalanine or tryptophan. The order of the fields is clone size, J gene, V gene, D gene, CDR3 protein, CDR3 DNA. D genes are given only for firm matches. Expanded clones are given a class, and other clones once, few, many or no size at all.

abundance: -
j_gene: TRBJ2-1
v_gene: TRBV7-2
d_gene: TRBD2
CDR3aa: CASSLGGGGGYNEQFF
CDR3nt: TGTGCCAGCAGCTTAGGCGGGGGGGGCGGATACAATGAGCAGTTCTTC

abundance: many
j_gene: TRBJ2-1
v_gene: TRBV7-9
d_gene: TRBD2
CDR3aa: CASSPNPLAGGPRNEQFF
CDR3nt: TGTGCCAGCAGCCCCAACCCACTAGCGGGGGGGCCGCGTAATGAGCAGTTCTTC

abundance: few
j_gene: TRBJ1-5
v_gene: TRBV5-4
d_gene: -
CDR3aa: CASMAEPSNQPQHF
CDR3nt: TGTGCCAGCATGGCCGAACCTAGCAATCAGCCCCAGCATTTT

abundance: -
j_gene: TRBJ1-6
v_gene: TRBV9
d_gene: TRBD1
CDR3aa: CASSGGTGKNSPLHF
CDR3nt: TGTGCCAGCAGCGGCGGGACAGGGAAAAATTCACCCCTCCACTTT

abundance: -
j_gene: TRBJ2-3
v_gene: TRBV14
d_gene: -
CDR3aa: CASSQDLLPDTQYF
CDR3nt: TGTGCCAGCAGCCAAGATCTTCTTCCAGATACGCAGTATTTT

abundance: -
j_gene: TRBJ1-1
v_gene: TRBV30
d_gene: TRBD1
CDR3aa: CAWSVTGASEAFF
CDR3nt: TGTGCCTGGAGTGTAACAGGGGCTAGTGAAGCTTTCTTT

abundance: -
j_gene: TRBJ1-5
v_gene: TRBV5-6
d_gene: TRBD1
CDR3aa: CASSPKGQGNQPQHF
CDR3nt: TGTGCCAGCAGCCCTAAAGGACAGGGGAATCAGCCCCAGCATTTT

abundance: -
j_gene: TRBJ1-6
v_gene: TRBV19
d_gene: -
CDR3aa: CASSLGQLGSPLHF
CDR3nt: TGTGCCAGTAGTCTGGGGCAACTGGGAAGCCCCCTCCACTTT

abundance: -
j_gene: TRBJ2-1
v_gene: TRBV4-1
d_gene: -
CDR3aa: CASSQVAGLAGFF
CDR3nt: TGCGCCAGCAGCCAAGTCGCGGGACTTGCTGGGTTCTTC

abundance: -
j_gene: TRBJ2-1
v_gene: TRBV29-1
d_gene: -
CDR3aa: CSVEEPRRGSEQFF
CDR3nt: TGCAGCGTTGAAGAGCCAAGGCGGGGAAGTGAGCAGTTCTTC

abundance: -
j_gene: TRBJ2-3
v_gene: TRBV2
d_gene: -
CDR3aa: CATRSSGDTQYF
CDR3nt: TGTGCCACCCGGAGTAGCGGTGATACGCAGTATTTT

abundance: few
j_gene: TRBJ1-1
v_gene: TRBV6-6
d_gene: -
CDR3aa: CASRNPGTEAFF
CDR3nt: TGTGCCAGCAGAAACCCCGGGACTGAAGCTTTCTTT

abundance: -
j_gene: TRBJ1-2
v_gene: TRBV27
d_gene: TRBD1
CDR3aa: CASSRQGYRNYGYTF
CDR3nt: TGTGCCAGCAGTAGACAGGGATATCGTAACTATGGCTACACCTTC

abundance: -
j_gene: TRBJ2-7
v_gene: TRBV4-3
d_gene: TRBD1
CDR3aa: CASSQEIGTGSHEQYF
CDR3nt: TGCGCCAGCAGCCAAGAGATCGGGACAGGGTCCCACGAGCAGTACTTC

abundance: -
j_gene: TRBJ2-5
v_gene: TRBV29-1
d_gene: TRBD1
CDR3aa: CSASGQRETQYF
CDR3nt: TGCAGCGCCTCGGGACAGAGAGAGACCCAGTACTTC

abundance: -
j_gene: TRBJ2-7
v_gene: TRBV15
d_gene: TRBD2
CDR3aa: CATSMNRDYSYEQYF
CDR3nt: TGTGCCACCAGCATGAACCGGGACTACTCCTACGAGCAGTACTTC

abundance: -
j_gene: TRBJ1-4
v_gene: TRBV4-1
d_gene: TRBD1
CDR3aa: CASSQGTGVPNEKLFF
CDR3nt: TGCGCCAGCAGCCAGGGAACAGGGGTGCCTAATGAAAAACTGTTTTTT

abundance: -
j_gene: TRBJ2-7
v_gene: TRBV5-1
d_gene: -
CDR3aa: CASSFSQGVSEQYF
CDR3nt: TGCGCCAGCAGCTTCTCACAGGGCGTTAGCGAGCAGTACTTC

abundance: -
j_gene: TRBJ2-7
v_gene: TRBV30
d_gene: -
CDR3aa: CAWSVSGTGYEQYF
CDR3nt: TGTGCCTGGAGTGTTAGCGGAACCGGCTACGAGCAGTACTTC

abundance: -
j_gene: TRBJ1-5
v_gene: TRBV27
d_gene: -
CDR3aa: CASSLRPGNQPQHF
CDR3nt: TGTGCCAGCAGTTTAAGGCCGGGGAATCAGCCCCAGCATTTT

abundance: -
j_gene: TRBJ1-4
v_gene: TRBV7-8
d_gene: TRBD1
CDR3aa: CASSRSRGPRSGKLFF
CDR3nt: TGTGCCAGCAGCCGATCAAGGGGGCCCCGGAGTGGGAAACTGTTTTTT

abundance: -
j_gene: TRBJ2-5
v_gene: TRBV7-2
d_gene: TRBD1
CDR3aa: CASSMTGHRETQYF
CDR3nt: TGTGCCAGCAGCATGACAGGGCACCGAGAGACCCAGTACTTC